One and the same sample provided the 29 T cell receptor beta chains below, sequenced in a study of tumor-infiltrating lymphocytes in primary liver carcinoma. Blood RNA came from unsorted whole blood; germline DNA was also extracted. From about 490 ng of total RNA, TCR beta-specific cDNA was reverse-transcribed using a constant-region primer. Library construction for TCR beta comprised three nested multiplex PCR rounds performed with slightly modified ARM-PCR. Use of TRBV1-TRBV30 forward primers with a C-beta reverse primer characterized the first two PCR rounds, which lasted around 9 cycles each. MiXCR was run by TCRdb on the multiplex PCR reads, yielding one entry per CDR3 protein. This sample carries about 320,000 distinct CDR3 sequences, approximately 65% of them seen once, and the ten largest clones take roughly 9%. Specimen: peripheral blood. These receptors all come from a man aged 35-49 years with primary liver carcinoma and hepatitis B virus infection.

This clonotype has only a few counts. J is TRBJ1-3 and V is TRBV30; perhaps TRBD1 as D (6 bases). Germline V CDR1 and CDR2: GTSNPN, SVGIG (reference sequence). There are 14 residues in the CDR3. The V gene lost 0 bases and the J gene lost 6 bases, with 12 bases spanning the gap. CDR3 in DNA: TGTGCCTGGAGTGTACAACCGGGGGCAAACACCATATATTTT. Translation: CAWSVQPGANTIYF.

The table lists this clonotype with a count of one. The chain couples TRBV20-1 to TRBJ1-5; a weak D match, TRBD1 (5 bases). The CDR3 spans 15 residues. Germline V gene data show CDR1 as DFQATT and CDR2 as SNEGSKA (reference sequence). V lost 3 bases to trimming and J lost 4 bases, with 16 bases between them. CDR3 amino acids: CSARVQDTINQPQHF. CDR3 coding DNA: TGCAGTGCTAGGGTTCAGGACACTATAAATCAGCCCCAGCATTTT.

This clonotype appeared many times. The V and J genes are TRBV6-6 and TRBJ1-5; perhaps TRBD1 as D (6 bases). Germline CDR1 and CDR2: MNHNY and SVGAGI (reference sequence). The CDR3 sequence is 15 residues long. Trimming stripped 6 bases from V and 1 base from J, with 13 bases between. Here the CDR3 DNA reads TGTGCCAGCAGGACACGGGGGCTGAGCAATCAGCCCCAGCATTTT. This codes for CASRTRGLSNQPQHF.

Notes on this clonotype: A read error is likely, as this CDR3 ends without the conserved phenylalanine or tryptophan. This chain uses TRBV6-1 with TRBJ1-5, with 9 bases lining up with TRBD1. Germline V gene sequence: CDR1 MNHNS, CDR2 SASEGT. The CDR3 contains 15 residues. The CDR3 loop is CASSAGQGNSQPQHS. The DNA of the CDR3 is TGTGCCAGTAGTGCGGGACAGGGAAACAGTCAGCCCCAGCATTCT.

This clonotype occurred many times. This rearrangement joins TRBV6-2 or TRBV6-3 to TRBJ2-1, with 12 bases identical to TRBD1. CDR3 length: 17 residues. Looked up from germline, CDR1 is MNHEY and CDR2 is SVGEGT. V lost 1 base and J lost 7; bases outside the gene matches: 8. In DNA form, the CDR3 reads TGTGCCAGCAGTTACTTACCGGGACAGGGGGCGAGGAATGAGCAGTTCTTC. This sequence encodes CASSYLPGQGARNEQFF.

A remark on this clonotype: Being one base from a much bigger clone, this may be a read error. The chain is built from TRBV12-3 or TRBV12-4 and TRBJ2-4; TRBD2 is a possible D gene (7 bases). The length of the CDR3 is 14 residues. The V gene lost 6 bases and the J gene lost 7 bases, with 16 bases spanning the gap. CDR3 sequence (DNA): TGTGCCAGCAGCCCTGACAGGCGGGGGAACATTCAGTACTTC. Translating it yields CASSPDRRGNIQYF.

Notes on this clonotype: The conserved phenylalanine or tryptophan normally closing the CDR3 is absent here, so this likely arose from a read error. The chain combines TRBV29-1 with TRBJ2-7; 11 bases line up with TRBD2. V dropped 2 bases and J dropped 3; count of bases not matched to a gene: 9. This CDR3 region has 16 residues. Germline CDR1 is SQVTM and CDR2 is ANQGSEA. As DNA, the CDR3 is TGCAGCGTTGAAACTAGCGGGAGTGTAAGACGCTACGAGCAGTACTTA. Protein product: CSVETSGSVRRYEQYL.

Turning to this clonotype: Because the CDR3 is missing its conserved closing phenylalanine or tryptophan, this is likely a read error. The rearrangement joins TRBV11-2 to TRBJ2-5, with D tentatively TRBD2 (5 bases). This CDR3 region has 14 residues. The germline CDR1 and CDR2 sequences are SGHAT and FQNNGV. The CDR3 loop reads CTSSQSGGQETQYL. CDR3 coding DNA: TGTACCAGCAGCCAAAGCGGCGGTCAAGAGACCCAGTACCTC.

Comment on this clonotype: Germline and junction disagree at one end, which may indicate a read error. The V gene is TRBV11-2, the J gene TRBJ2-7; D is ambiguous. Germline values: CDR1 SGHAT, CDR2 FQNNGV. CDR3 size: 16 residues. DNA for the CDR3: TGTACCAGCAGCTCTCTCAGTGTGATAACTTCCGACGAGCAGTACTTC. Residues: CTSSSLSVITSDEQYF.

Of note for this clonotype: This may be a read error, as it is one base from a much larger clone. The CDR3 region has the DNA TGTGCCTCAGGACAGGGGCAAGAGACCCAGTACTTC. This sequence encodes CASGQGQETQYF. The rearrangement joins TRBV10-3 to TRBJ2-5; the match to TRBD1 covers 9 bases. This CDR3 contains 12 residues. The J segment lost 2 bases and the V segment lost 11 bases, leaving 3 bases of the junction unmatched. Germline V gene data show CDR1 as ENHRY and CDR2 as SYGVKD.

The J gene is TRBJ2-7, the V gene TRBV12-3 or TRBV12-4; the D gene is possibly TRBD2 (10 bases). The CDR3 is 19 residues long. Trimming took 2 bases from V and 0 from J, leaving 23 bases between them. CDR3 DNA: TGTGCCAGCAGTTTATTCGGGACAGGGAGGACTAGCGGCTCCTACGAGCAGTACTTC. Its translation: CASSLFGTGRTSGSYEQYF.

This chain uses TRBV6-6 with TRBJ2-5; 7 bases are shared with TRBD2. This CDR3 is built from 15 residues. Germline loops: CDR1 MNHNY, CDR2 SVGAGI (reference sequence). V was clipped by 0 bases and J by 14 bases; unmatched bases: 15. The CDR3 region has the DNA TGTGCCAGCAGTTACTCGGGGACGGGGGGAGAGATCCACTACTTC. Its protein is CASSYSGTGGEIHYF.

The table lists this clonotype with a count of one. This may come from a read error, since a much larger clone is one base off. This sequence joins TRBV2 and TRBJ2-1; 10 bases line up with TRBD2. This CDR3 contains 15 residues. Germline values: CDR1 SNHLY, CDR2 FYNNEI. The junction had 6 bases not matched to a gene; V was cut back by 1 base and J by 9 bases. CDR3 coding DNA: TGTGCCAGCAGTGAAGGGACTAGCGGAGGGAGTGAGCAGTTCTTC. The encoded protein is CASSEGTSGGSEQFF.

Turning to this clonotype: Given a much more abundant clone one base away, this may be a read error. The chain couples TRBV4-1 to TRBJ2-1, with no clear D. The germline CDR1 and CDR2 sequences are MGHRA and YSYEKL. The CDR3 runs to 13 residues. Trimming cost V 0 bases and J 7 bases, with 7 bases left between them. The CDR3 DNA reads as TGCGCCAGCAGCCAAGATGATGGGAATGAGCAGTTCTTC. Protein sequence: CASSQDDGNEQFF.

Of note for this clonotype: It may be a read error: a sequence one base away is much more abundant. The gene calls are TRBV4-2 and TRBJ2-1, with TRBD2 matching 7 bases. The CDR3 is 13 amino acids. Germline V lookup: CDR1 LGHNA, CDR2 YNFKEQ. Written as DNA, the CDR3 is TGTGCCAACAGCCAAGGGAGGGTCGACGGGCAGTTCTTC. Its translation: CANSQGRVDGQFF.

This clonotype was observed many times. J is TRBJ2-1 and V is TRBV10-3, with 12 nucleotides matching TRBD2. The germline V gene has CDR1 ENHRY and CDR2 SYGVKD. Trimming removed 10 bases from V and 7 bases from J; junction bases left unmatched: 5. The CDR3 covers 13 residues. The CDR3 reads CATAGTSGNEQFF. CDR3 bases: TGTGCCACCGCCGGGACTAGCGGGAATGAGCAGTTCTTC.

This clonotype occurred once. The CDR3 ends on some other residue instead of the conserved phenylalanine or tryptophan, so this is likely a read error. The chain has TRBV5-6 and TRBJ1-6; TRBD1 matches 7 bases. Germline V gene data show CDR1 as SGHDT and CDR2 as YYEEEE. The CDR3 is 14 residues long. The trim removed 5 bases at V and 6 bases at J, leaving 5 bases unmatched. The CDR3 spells CASSLDRPNSPLHS. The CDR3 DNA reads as TGTGCCAGCAGTCTGGACAGGCCTAATTCACCCCTCCACTCT.

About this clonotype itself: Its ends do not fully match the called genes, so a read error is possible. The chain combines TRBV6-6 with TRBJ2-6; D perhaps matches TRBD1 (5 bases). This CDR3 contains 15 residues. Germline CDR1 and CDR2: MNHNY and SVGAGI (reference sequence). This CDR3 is CACSPLGSGANVLTF. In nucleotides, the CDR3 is TGTGCCTGCAGTCCCCTTGGCTCTGGGGCCAATGTCCTGACTTTC.

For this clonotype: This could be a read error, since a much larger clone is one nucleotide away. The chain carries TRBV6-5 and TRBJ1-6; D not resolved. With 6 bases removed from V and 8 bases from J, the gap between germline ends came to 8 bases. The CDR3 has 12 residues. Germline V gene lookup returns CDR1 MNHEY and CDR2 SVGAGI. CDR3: CASRRADSPLHF. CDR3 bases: TGTGCCAGCAGGAGGGCGGATTCACCCCTCCACTTT.

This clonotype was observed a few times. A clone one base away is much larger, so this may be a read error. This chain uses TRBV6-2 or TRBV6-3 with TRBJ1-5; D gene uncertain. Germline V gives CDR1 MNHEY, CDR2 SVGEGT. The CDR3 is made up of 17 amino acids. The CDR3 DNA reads TGTGCCAGCAGTTACTCGGTTGGCAGGTATAGCAATCAGCACCAGCATTTT. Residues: CASSYSVGRYSNQHQHF.

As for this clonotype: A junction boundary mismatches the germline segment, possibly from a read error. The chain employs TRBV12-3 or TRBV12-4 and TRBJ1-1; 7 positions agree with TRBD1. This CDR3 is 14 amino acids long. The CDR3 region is CTSRWGQLNTEAFF. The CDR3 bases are TGTACCAGTAGATGGGGACAGTTGAACACTGAAGCTTTCTTT.

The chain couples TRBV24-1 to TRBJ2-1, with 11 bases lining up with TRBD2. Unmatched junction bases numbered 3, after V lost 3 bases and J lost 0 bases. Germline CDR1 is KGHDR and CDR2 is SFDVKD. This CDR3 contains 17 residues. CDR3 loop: CATSDGTSGVSYNEQFF. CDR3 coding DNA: TGTGCCACCAGTGATGGGACTAGCGGAGTCTCCTACAATGAGCAGTTCTTC.

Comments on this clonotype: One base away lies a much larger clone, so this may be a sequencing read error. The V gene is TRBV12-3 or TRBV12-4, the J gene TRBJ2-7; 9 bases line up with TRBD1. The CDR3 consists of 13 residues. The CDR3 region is CASGLPGQGGQYF. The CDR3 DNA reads TGTGCCAGCGGTTTGCCGGGACAGGGAGGGCAGTACTTC.

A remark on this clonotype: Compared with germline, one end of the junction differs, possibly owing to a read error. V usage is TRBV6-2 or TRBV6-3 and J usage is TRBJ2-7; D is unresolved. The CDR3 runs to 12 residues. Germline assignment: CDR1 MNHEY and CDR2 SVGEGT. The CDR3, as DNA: TGTGCCAGCACCTCTAGTGTCTACGGGCAGAACTTC. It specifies CASTSSVYGQNF.

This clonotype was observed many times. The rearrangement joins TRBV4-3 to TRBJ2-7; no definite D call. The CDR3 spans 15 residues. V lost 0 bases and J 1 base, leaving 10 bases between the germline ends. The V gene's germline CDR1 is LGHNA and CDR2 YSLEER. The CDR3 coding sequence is TGCGCCAGCAGCCAAGATGTTTCCAGTTCCTACGAGCAGTACTTC. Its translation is CASSQDVSSSYEQYF.

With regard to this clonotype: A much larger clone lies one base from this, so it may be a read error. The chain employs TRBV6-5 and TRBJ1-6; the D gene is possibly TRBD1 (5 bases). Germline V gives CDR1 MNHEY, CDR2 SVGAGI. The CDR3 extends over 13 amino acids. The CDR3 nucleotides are TGTGCCAGCCGTTCAGGGTTCGGTTCACCCCTCCAGTTT. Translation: CASRSGFGSPLQF.

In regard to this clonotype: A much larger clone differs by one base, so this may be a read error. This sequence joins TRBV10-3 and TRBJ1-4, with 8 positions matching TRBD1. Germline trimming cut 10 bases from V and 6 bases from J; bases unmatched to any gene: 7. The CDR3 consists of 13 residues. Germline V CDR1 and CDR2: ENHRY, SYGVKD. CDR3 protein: CATITGGDEKLFF. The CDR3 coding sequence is TGTGCCACCATAACAGGGGGAGATGAAAAACTGTTTTTT.

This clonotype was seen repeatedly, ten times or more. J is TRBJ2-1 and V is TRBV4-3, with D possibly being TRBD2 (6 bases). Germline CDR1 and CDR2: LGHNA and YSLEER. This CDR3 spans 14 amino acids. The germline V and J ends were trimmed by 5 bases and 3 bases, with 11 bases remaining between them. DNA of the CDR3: TGCGCCAGCAGCGCCGGGCGGGGCTACAATGAGCAGTTCTTC. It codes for CASSAGRGYNEQFF.

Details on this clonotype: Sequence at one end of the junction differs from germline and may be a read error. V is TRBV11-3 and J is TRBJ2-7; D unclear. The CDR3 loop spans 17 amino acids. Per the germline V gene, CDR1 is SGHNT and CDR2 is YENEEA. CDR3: CDSSSLGSGGQNYEQYF. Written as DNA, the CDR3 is TGTGACAGCAGCTCTCTTGGAAGTGGTGGCCAGAACTACGAGCAGTACTTC.